What follows are 14 T cell receptor beta chains derived from one specimen sequenced in a study of cytotoxic CD8 clonotypes in ibrutinib-treated CLL (dated by TCRdb to about 2021). Reading the label with the study, this specimen's time point is: 20 to 25 months on ibrutinib. The library relied on the immunoSEQ multiplex PCR assay. TCRdb carries this immuneACCESS record with in-frame sequences only. Its versions omit some clonotypes, under half of them owing to an unresolved V gene in the studies checked, with the rest unexplained. For this sample the table gives roughly 180,000 clones, of which roughly 72% were detected only once. 13% of the sample lies in the top ten. The sequencing used PBMCs, collected after 24 months of ibrutinib treatment. These receptors all stem from a human donor with chronic lymphocytic leukemia.

The chain couples TRBV6-5 to TRBJ2-7; TRBD1 matches 8 bases. This CDR3 is 13 amino acids long. Per germline, CDR1 MNHEY and CDR2 SVGAGI. The J segment lost 4 bases and the V segment lost 8 bases, leaving 7 bases of the junction unmatched. CDR3 sequence: CASDWTGQYEQYF. The CDR3 DNA sequence: TGTGCCAGCGATTGGACAGGGCAATACGAGCAGTACTTC.

V and J are TRBV6-5 and TRBJ2-1; 10 bases align to TRBD2. CDR3 length: 15 amino acids. The germline gives CDR1 MNHEY, CDR2 SVGAGI. Unmatched junction bases numbered 8, after V lost 5 bases and J lost 7 bases. The CDR3 region is CASSTGLAVSNEQFF. The CDR3 region has the DNA TGTGCCAGCAGTACAGGACTAGCGGTGTCAAATGAGCAGTTCTTC.

The chain recombines TRBV7-2 with TRBJ2-7, with a weak D call TRBD2 (5 bases). The CDR3 runs to 15 residues. Germline lookup yields CDR1 SGHTA and CDR2 FQGNSA. Trimming pared 5 bases from V and 6 bases from J, leaving 20 bases between. The CDR3 region has the DNA TGTGCCAGCAGCCCTCTACCGGGAACATATGCCGAGCAGTACTTC. The encoded protein is CASSPLPGTYAEQYF.

This sequence joins TRBV13 and TRBJ1-1, with TRBD1 as a possible D gene (5 bases). V was clipped by 3 bases and J by 1 base, with 21 bases between them. CDR1 and CDR2 from the germline V gene are PRHDT and FYEKMQ (reference sequence). This CDR3 has 18 amino acids. DNA of the CDR3: TGTGCCAGCAGCTTCGGGGGGTTTGGGACCTCCTCGAACACTGAAGCTTTCTTT. Residues: CASSFGGFGTSSNTEAFF. The full variable domain, rest sourced from reference TRBV13 and TRBJ1-1, is AAGVIQSPRHLIKEKRETATLKCYPIPRHDTVYWYQQGPGQDPQFLISFYEKMQSDKGSIPDRFSAQQFSDYHSELNMSSLELGDSALYFCASSFGGFGTSSNTEAFFGQGTRLTVV.

The genes are TRBV18 and TRBJ2-5; D remains unclear. The length of the CDR3 is 13 residues. CDR1 KGHSH and CDR2 LQKENI come from the germline V gene. Trimming shortened V by 3 bases and J by 4 bases, and 9 bases separated the two germline ends. For the CDR3, the DNA is TGTGCCAGCTCACCCCAGGTATTAGAGACCCAGTACTTC. Its translation: CASSPQVLETQYF.

The chain carries TRBV2 and TRBJ2-1; 10 bases are shared with TRBD1. J was trimmed by 10 bases and V by 6 bases; bases with no gene match: 9. Germline V lookup: CDR1 SNHLY, CDR2 FYNNEI. The CDR3 is made up of 14 amino acids. CDR3 loop: CASRRTGGIIEQFF. CDR3 DNA: TGTGCCAGCAGGAGGACAGGGGGAATTATAGAGCAGTTCTTC.

The rearrangement joins TRBV7-6 to TRBJ1-1, with 9 bases matching TRBD1. This CDR3 comprises 15 residues. Germline V gives CDR1 SGHVS, CDR2 FNYEAQ. J was trimmed by 5 bases and V by 5 bases; bases with no gene match: 9. In nucleotides, the CDR3 is TGTGCCAGCAGCCCCTCCCTGGGACAGGGAACTGAAGCTTTCTTT. Translated, it gives CASSPSLGQGTEAFF.

The chain joins TRBV6-5 to TRBJ2-5; D not certain. V lost 2 bases, J lost 5 bases, and 3 bases lay in between. The germline gives CDR1 MNHEY, CDR2 SVGAGI. The CDR3 has 11 amino acids. The CDR3 DNA reads TGTGCCAGCAGTTACGAGGAGACCCAGTACTTC. Residues: CASSYEETQYF.

This clone was seen just once. CDR3 sequence (DNA): TGTGCCAGCAGTCCTCCCGTCGGGGCTCGGAATCAGCCCCAGCATTTT. It is translated as CASSPPVGARNQPQHF. This sequence joins TRBV28 and TRBJ1-5; D might be TRBD1 (5 bases). Between the trimmed V and J ends, which lost 5 bases and 4 bases, there was a span of 18 bases. Germline-derived CDR1 and CDR2 are MDHEN and SYDVKM. The CDR3 runs 16 residues.

This clone showed up just a few times. This chain links TRBV10-3 with TRBJ1-1; 7 nucleotides match TRBD1. This CDR3 is 16 amino acids long. Germline CDR1 reads ENHRY; CDR2 reads SYGVKD. Trimming cost V 3 bases and J 0 bases; bases outside gene matches: 7. The CDR3 bases are TGTGCCATCAGTGATGGTTGGGACAGAATGAACACTGAAGCTTTCTTT. It yields the protein CAISDGWDRMNTEAFF.

The chain has TRBV9 and TRBJ2-7, with TRBD1 identical over 9 bases. Trimming removed 5 bases from V and 0 bases from J; junction bases left unmatched: 6. CDR3 length: 15 amino acids. Germline lookup yields CDR1 SGDLS and CDR2 YYNGEE. CDR3 DNA: TGTGCCAGCAGTGCACAGGGGGCGAGCTCCTACGAGCAGTACTTC. Translating gives CASSAQGASSYEQYF.

This rearrangement joins TRBV5-6 to TRBJ1-5; D may be TRBD1 (5 bases). Trimming took 0 bases from V and 5 from J, leaving 15 bases between them. The germline CDR1 and CDR2 sequences are SGHDT and YYEEEE. The CDR3 totals 16 residues. Here the CDR3 DNA reads TGTGCCAGCAGCTTGGACGTTGGGGCGCCCCATCAGCCCCAGCATTTT. Translated, it gives CASSLDVGAPHQPQHF.

This clone was seen once. This chain links TRBV11-2 with TRBJ2-1, with a weak D call TRBD1 (6 bases). The CDR3 is 12 residues long. Germline V gene sequence: CDR1 SGHAT, CDR2 FQNNGV. Trimming cost V 7 bases and J 9 bases, with 13 bases left between them. This CDR3 reads CASTKTGIEQFF. CDR3 bases: TGTGCCAGCACAAAAACAGGGATTGAGCAGTTCTTC.

V is TRBV4-1 and J is TRBJ2-1, with D possibly matching TRBD2 (5 bases). The CDR3 is 12 residues long. The V gene's germline CDR1 is MGHRA and CDR2 YSYEKL. Trimming stripped 5 bases from V and 4 bases from J, with 6 bases between. The CDR3 DNA is TGCGCCAGCAGCGCGGGTTACAATGAGCAGTTCTTC. Amino acids: CASSAGYNEQFF.